Here is one T cell receptor beta chain with its context. The data were taken from a study of blood T cell repertoires in COVID-19. Background on the study: Collection of acute and convalescent COVID-19 samples took place in the United States, Italy and Spain. T cells, B-cell-depleted T cells, or PBMCs provided the cDNA or gDNA that served as material.

This CDR3 is built from 15 residues. Germline V gene sequence: CDR1 MDHEN, CDR2 SYDVKM. Trimming stripped 2 bases from V and 4 bases from J, with 11 bases between. Study processing details: Amplification of reference gene primers was used by the study to estimate nucleated cell counts. Clones were read by immunoSEQ multiplex PCR, and TCRdb kept only the in-frame ones, dropping some. The DNA gave D and trimming, while V, J and clone size come from that table. The repertoire holds 100,000 to 150,000 clones, with less than 90% as singletons. Sample: peripheral blood. The TCR sequence derives from an older man who had recovered from COVID-19. The genes are TRBV28 and TRBJ1-4; D may be TRBD1 (6 bases). This CDR3 is CASSLGGAFNEKLFF. The CDR3 DNA sequence: TGTGCCAGCAGTTTAGGGGGGGCCTTTAATGAAAAACTGTTTTTT.